These 10 T cell receptor beta chains were sequenced from one sample in a study of a mutant IDH1 vaccine in newly diagnosed glioma. Sequenced by immunoSEQ multiplex PCR; TCRdb stores in-frame clones only, minus some. The sample consists of approximately 70,000 clones, about 86% of them appearing once. The sample's time point: baseline, week 1 (first vaccination visit). The treatment: pre-vaccination baseline after standard-of-care therapy. The source was PBMCs, collected from a glioma patient treated with radiotherapy, temozolomide or both. These receptor sequences come from a man in his thirties or forties with glioma.

This clone has just one count. The chain joins TRBV10-1 to TRBJ2-3, with 9 nucleotides matching TRBD1. CDR1 and CDR2 (germline): WNHNN, SYGVQD (reference sequence). This CDR3 is 16 amino acids long. The V segment lost 2 bases and the J segment 5 bases; nucleotides outside the gene matches: 8. CDR3 nucleotide sequence: TGCGCCAGCAGTGAGGACAGGGGGGACCAATTAGATACGCAGTATTTT. Encoded protein: CASSEDRGDQLDTQYF.

This chain joins TRBV19 and TRBJ1-5, with 8 bases aligning to TRBD1. Germline V gene lookup returns CDR1 LNHDA and CDR2 SQIVND (reference sequence). This CDR3 has 14 residues. V gave up 6 bases and J gave up 6 bases; unmatched junction bases: 7. The CDR3, as DNA: TGTGCCAGTAGCCCGACAGGGGAAATTCAGCCCCAGCATTTT. Amino acid sequence: CASSPTGEIQPQHF. The variable domain in full, with the rest retrieved from reference TRBV19 and TRBJ1-5, is DGGITQSPKYLFRKEGQNVTLSCEQNLNHDAMYWYRQDPGQGLRLIYYSQIVNDFQKGDIAEGYSVSREKKESFPLTVTSAQKNPTAFYLCASSPTGEIQPQHFGDGTRLSIL.

V usage is TRBV9 and J usage is TRBJ1-2; a possible D gene is TRBD1 (5 bases). Trimming left V 1 base short and J 4 bases short, with 14 bases between. The CDR3 consists of 15 residues. In germline, CDR1 is SGDLS, CDR2 YYNGEE. Here the CDR3 DNA reads TGTGCCAGCAGCGTAAGGTCCTGGGGGGGCTATGGCTACACCTTC. Translating it yields CASSVRSWGGYGYTF.

This chain uses TRBV13 with TRBJ2-6; either TRBD1 or TRBD2 may supply D (5 bases each). Trimming took 6 bases from V and 0 from J, leaving 15 bases between them. Germline V gene sequence: CDR1 PRHDT, CDR2 FYEKMQ (reference sequence). CDR3 length equals 17 residues. The CDR3 spells CASRQGTQSSGANVLTF. CDR3 in DNA: TGTGCCAGCAGACAAGGGACGCAGAGCTCTGGGGCCAACGTCCTGACTTTC. The variable domain in full, completed from reference TRBV13 and TRBJ2-6, reads AAGVIQSPRHLIKEKRETATLKCYPIPRHDTVYWYQQGPGQDPQFLISFYEKMQSDKGSIPDRFSAQQFSDYHSELNMSSLELGDSALYFCASRQGTQSSGANVLTFGAGSRLTVL.

The chain carries TRBV18 and TRBJ1-2; D call uncertain. Germline assignment: CDR1 KGHSH and CDR2 LQKENI. V lost 2 bases, J lost 4 bases, and 17 bases lay in between. The CDR3 consists of 16 residues. The CDR3 nucleotides read TGTGCCAGCTCACCATCGCCCGGAGAGTCCATCTATGGCTACACCTTC. This translates into CASSPSPGESIYGYTF. Full variable domain (rest looked up from reference TRBV18 and TRBJ1-2): NAGVMQNPRHLVRRRGQEARLRCSPMKGHSHVYWYRQLPEEGLKFMVYLQKENIIDESGMPKERFSAEFPKEGPSILRIQQVVRGDSAAYFCASSPSPGESIYGYTFGSGTRLTVV.

The chain employs TRBV7-9 and TRBJ2-2; D is ambiguous. The CDR3 runs to 14 residues. CDR1 and CDR2 (germline): SEHNR, FQNEAQ (reference sequence). Trimming pared 6 bases from V and 8 bases from J, leaving 16 bases between. Here the CDR3 DNA reads TGTGCCAGCAGACCCTCTAGGGATCGGGGGGAGCTGTTTTTT. Translated, it gives CASRPSRDRGELFF.

This clone was detected a few times. The sample has other DNA sequences that encode this CDR3 too. This chain links TRBV7-2 with TRBJ1-2, with 7 bases lining up with TRBD1. Germline V gene lookup returns CDR1 SGHTA and CDR2 FQGNSA. The CDR3 loop spans 13 amino acids. The V and J ends lost 1 base and 8 bases, in that order; junction bases with no gene match: 4. The CDR3 coding sequence is TGTGCCAGCAGCTTAGGACAGGGCTACGGCTACACCTTC. Its protein product is CASSLGQGYGYTF.

The chain carries TRBV7-9 and TRBJ2-5; weak D call: TRBD1 (6 bases). This CDR3 has 13 residues. V was pared by 7 bases and J by 2 bases, with 11 bases between. The germline gives CDR1 SEHNR, CDR2 FQNEAQ (reference sequence). The CDR3 DNA follows: TGTGCCAGCATACCCGGGACACAAGAGACCCAGTACTTC. Translating gives CASIPGTQETQYF.

V usage is TRBV5-5 and J usage is TRBJ2-3; the match to TRBD1 covers 7 bases. Germline CDR1 reads SGHKS; CDR2 reads YYEKEE (reference sequence). J gave up 0 bases and V 1 base, and 5 bases lay outside the gene matches. The CDR3 length is 16 residues. CDR3 nucleotides: TGTGCCAGCAGCTTGTCACAGGGGATAAGCACAGATACGCAGTATTTT. Encoded protein: CASSLSQGISTDTQYF.

In this sample, this clone turned up a few times. This chain links TRBV2 with TRBJ1-1; no definite D call. V was trimmed by 0 bases and J by 11 bases, leaving 7 bases between them. Looked up from germline, CDR1 is SNHLY and CDR2 is FYNNEI. The CDR3 is made up of 11 amino acids. CDR3 sequence reads: CASSEAFKAFF. The DNA of the CDR3 is TGTGCCAGCAGTGAAGCGTTTAAGGCTTTCTTT.